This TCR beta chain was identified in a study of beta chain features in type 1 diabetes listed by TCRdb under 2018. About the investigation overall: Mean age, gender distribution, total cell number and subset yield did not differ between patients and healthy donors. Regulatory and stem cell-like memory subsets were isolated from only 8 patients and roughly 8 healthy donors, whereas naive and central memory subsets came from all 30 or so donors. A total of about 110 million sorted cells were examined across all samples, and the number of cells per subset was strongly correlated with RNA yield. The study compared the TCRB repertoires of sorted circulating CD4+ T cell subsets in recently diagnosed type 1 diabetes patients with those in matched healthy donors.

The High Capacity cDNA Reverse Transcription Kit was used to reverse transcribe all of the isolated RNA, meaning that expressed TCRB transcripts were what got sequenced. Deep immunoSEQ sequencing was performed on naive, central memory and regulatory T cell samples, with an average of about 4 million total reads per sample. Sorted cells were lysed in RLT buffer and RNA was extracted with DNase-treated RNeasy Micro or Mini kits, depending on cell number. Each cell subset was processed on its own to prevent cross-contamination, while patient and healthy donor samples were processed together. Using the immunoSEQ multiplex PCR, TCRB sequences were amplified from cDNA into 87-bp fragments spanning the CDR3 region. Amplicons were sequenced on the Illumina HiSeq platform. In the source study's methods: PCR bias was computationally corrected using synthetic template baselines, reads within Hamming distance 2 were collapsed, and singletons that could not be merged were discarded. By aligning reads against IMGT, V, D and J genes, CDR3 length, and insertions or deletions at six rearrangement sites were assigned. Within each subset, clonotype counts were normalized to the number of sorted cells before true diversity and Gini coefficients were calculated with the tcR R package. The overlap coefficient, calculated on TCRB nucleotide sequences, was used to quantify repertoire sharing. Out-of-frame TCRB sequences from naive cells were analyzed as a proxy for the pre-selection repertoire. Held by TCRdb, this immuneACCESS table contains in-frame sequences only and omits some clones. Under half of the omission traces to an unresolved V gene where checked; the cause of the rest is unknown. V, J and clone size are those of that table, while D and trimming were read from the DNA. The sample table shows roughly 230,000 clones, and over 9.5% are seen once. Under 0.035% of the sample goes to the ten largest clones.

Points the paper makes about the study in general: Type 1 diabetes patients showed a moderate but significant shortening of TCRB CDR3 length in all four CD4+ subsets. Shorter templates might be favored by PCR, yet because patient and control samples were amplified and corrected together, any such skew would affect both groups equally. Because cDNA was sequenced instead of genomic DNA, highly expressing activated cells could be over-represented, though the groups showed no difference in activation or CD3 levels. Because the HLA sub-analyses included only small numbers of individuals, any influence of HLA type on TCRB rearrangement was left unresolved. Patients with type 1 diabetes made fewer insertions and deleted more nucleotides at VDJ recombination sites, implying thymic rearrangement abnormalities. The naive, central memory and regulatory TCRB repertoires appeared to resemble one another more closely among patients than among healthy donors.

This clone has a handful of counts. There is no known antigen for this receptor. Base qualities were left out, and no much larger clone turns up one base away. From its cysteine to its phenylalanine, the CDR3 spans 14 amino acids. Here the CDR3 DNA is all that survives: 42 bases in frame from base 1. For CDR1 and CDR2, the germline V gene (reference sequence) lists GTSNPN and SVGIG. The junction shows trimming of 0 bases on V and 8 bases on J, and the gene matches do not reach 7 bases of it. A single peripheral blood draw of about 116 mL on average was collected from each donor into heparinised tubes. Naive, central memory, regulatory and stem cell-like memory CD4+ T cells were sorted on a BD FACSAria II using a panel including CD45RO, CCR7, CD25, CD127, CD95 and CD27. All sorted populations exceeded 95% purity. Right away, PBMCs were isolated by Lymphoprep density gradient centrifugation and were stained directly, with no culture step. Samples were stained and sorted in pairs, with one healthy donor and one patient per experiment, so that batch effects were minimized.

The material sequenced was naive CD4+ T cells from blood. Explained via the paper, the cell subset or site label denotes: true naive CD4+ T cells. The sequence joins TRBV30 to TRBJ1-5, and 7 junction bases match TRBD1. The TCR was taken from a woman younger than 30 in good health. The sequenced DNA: TGTGCCTGGAGTGTGAACAGGGGCTATGAGCCCCAGCATTTT. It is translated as CAWSVNRGYEPQHF. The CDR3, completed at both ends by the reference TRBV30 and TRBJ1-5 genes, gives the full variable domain SQTIHQWPATLVQPVGSPLSLECTVEGTSNPNLYWYRQAAGRGLQLLFYSVGIGQISSEVPQNLSASRPQDRQFILSSKKLLLSDSGFYLCAWSVNRGYEPQHFGDGTRLSIL.